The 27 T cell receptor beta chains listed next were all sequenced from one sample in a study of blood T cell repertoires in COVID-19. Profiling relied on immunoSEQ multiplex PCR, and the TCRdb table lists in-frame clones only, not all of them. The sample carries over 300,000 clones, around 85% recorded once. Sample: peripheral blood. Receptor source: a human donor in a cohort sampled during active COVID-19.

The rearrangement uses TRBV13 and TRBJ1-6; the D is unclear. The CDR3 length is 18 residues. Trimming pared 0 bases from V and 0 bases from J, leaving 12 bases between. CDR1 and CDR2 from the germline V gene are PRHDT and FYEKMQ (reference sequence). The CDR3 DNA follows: TGTGCCAGCAGCTTAGGCCGAGGCGGGAGCTCCTATAATTCACCCCTCCACTTT. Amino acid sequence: CASSLGRGGSSYNSPLHF. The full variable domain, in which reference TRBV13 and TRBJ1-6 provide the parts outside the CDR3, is AAGVIQSPRHLIKEKRETATLKCYPIPRHDTVYWYQQGPGQDPQFLISFYEKMQSDKGSIPDRFSAQQFSDYHSELNMSSLELGDSALYFCASSLGRGGSSYNSPLHFGNGTRLTVT.

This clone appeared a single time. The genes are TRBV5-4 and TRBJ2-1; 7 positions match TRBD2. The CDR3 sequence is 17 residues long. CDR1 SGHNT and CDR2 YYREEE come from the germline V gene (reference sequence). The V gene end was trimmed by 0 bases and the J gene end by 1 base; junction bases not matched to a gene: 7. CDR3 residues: CASSLGGGLQSYNEQFF. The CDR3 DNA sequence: TGTGCCAGCAGCTTGGGCGGGGGACTACAGTCCTACAATGAGCAGTTCTTC. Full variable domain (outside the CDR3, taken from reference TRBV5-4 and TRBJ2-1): ETGVTQSPTHLIKTRGQQVTLRCSSQSGHNTVSWYQQALGQGPQFIFQYYREEENGRGNFPPRFSGLQFPNYSSELNVNALELDDSALYLCASSLGGGLQSYNEQFFGPGTRLTVL.

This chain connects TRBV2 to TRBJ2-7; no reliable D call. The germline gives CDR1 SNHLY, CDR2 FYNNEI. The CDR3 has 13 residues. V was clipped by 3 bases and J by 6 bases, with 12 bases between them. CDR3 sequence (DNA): TGTGCCAGCAGTGACTCCGGGTACCGCGAGCAGTACTTC. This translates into CASSDSGYREQYF.

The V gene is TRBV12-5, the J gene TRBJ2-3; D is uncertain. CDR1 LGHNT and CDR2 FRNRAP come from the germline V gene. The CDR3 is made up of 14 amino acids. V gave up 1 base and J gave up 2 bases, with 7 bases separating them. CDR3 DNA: TGTGCTAGTGGTTTGGGGCTTCCCACAGATACGCAGTATTTT. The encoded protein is CASGLGLPTDTQYF.

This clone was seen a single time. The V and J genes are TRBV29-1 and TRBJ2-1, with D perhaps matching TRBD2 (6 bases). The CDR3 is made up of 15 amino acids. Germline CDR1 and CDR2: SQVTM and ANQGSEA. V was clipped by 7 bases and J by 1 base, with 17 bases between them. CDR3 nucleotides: TGCAGCGCCAAGACGCCAGGGAGGTCCTACAATGAGCAGTTCTTC. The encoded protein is CSAKTPGRSYNEQFF.

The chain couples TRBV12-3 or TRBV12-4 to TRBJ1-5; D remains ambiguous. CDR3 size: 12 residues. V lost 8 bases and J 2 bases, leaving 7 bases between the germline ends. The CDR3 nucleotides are TGTGCCAGCCAAGTAGGCAATCAGCCCCAGCATTTT. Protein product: CASQVGNQPQHF.

CDR3 protein: CASSFGQGNYGYTF. DNA of the CDR3: TGTGCCAGCAGCTTCGGACAGGGGAACTATGGCTACACCTTC. The chain links TRBV13 to TRBJ1-2; 9 nucleotides agree with TRBD1. Looked up from germline, CDR1 is PRHDT and CDR2 is FYEKMQ (reference sequence). The V segment lost 3 bases and the J segment 2 bases; nucleotides outside the gene matches: 1. The CDR3 runs 14 residues.

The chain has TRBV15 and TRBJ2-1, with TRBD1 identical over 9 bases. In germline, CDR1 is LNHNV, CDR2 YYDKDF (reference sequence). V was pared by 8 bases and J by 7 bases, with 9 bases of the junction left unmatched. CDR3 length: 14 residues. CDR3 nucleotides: TGTGCCACCCGACCGGGACAGGGTCGTAATGAGCAGTTCTTC. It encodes CATRPGQGRNEQFF.

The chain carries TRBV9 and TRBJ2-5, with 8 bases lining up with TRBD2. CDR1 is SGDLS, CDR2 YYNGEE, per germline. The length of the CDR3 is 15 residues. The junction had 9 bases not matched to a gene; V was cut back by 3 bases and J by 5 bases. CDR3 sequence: CASSASGGLRETQYF. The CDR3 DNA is TGTGCCAGCAGCGCATCGGGGGGGCTGAGGGAGACCCAGTACTTC.

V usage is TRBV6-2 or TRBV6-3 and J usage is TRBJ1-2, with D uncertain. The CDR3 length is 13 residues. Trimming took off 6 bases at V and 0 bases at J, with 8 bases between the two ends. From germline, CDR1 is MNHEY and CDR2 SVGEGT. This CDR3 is CASSPNSNYGYTF. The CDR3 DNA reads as TGTGCCAGCAGCCCCAATTCTAACTATGGCTACACCTTC.

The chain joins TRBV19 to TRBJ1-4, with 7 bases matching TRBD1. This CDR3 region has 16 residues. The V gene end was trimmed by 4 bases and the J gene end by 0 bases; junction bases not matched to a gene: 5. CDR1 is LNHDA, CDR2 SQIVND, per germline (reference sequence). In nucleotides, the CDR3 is TGTGCCAGTAGTAGACAGGGAGGTGCAACTAATGAAAAACTGTTTTTT. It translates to CASSRQGGATNEKLFF.

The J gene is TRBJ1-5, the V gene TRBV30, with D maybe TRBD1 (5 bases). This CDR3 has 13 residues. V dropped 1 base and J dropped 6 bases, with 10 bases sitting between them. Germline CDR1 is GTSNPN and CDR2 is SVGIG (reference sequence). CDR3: CAWSGGVAQPQHF. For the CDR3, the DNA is TGTGCCTGGAGTGGGGGGGTCGCTCAGCCCCAGCATTTT.

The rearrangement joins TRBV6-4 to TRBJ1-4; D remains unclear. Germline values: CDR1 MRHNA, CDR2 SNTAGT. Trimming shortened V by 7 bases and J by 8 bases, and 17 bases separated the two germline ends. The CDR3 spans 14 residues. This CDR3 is CASTQKRGYEKLFF. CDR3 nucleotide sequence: TGTGCCAGCACCCAAAAGCGGGGTTACGAAAAACTGTTTTTT.

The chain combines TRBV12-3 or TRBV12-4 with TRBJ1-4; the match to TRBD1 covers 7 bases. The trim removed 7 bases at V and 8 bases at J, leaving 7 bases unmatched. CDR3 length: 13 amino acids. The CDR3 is CASKQGLREKLFF. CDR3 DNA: TGTGCCAGCAAACAGGGGCTTAGAGAAAAACTGTTTTTT.

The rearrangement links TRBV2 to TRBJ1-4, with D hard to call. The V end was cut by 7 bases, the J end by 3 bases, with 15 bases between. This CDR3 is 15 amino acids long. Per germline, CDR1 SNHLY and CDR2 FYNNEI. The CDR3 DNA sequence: TGTGCCAGCAAAGGAGGGTTTAGCGCTAATGAAAAACTGTTTTTT. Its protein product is CASKGGFSANEKLFF. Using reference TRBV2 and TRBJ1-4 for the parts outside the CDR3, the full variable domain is EPEVTQTPSHQVTQMGQEVILRCVPISNHLYFYWYRQILGQKVEFLVSFYNNEISEKSEIFDDQFSVERPDGSNFTLKIRSTKLEDSAMYFCASKGGFSANEKLFFGSGTQLSVL.

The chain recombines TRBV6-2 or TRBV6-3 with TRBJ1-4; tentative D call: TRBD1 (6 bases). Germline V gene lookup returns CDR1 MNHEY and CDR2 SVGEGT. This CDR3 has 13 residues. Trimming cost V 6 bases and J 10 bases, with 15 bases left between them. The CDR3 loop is CASSFVQGGKLFF. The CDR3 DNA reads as TGTGCCAGCAGCTTTGTACAGGGCGGAAAACTGTTTTTT.

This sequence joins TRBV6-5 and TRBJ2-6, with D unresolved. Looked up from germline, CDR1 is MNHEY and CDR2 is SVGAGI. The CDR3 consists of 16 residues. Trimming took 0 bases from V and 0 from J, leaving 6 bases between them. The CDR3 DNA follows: TGTGCCAGCAGTTACTCTGCTAGCTCTGGGGCCAACGTCCTGACTTTC. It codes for CASSYSASSGANVLTF.

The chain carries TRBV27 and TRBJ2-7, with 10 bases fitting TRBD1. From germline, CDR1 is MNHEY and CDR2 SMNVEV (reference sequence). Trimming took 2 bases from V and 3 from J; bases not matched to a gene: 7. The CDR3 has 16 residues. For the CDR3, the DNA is TGTGCCAGCAGTTTAAGGCCCCGGGACAGGGGCTACGAGCAGTACTTC. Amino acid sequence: CASSLRPRDRGYEQYF.

The CDR3 sequence is CASKGGGASDTQYF. The CDR3 bases are TGTGCCAGCAAGGGCGGGGGGGCGTCAGATACGCAGTATTTT. The rearrangement links TRBV2 to TRBJ2-3; the match to TRBD2 covers 9 bases. The CDR3 extends over 14 amino acids. Germline CDR1 SNHLY, CDR2 FYNNEI. V was clipped by 7 bases and J by 4 bases; unmatched bases: 6.

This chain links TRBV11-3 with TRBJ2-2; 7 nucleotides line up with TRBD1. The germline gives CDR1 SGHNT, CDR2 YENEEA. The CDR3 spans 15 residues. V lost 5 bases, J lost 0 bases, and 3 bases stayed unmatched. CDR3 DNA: TGTGCCAGCAGCCCCGGGACAGCGAACACCGGGGAGCTGTTTTTT. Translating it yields CASSPGTANTGELFF. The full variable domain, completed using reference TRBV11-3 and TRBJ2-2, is EAGVVQSPRYKIIEKKQPVAFWCNPISGHNTLYWYLQNLGQGPELLIRYENEEAVDDSQLPKDRFSAERLKGVDSTLKIQPAELGDSAVYLCASSPGTANTGELFFGEGSRLTVL.

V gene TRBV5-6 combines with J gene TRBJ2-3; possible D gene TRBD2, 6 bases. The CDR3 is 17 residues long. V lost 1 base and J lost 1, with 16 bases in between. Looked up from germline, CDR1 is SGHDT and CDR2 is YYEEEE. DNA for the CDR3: TGTGCCAGCAGCTTGTACATTGGCGGGGACGGCACAGATACGCAGTATTTT. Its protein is CASSLYIGGDGTDTQYF.

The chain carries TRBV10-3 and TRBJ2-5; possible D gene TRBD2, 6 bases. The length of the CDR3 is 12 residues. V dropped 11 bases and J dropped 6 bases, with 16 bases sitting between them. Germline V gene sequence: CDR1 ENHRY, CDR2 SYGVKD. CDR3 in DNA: TGTGCCGCCGGGGGAAGTGAACAGACCCAGTACTTC. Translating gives CAAGGSEQTQYF.

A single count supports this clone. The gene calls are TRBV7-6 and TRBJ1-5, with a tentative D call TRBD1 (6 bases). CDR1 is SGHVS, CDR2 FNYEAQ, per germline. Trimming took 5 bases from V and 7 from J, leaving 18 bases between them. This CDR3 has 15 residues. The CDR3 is CASSGTGYPDQPQHF. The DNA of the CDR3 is TGTGCCAGCAGCGGTACAGGGTATCCCGACCAGCCCCAGCATTTT.

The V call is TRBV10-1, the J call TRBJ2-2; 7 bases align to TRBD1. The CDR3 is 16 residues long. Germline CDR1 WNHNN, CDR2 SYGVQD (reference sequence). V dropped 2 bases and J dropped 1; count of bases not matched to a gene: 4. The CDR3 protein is CASSEGDSLNTGELFF. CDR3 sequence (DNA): TGCGCCAGCAGTGAGGGGGACAGTCTGAACACCGGGGAGCTGTTTTTT.

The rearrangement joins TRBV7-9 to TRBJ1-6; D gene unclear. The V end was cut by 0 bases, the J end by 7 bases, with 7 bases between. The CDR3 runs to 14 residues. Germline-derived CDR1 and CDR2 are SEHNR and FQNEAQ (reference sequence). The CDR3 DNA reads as TGTGCCAGCAGCTTAGCTGTTCTAAATTCACCCCTCCACTTT. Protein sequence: CASSLAVLNSPLHF.

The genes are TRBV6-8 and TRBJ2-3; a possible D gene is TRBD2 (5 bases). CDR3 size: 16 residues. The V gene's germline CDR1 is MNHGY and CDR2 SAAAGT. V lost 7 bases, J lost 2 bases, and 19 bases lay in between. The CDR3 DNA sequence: TGTGCCAGCATCTCCCGGGCTAGCCAATACACAGATACGCAGTATTTT. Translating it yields CASISRASQYTDTQYF.

The CDR3: CASSPTGRYGYTF. DNA for the CDR3: TGTGCCAGTTCGCCGACAGGTCGCTATGGCTACACCTTC. The chain recombines TRBV19 with TRBJ1-2; D is perhaps TRBD1 (6 bases). From germline, CDR1 is LNHDA and CDR2 SQIVND (reference sequence). The CDR3 is made up of 13 amino acids. Trimming took off 8 bases at V and 4 bases at J, with 14 bases between the two ends.